The clone carrying this TCR beta chain has more than one count but fewer than ten. The sample is drawn from a study of response to subunit inactivated influenza vaccine. A single record per CDR3 protein comes from TCRdb applying MiXCR to the RT-PCR reads. The data hold around 160,000 distinct CDR3 sequences, with about a tenth observed a single time. V was cut by 0 bases and J by 2 bases, with 8 bases left in between. This CDR3 has 14 residues. CDR1 and CDR2 (germline): SGDLS, YYNGEE. This clonotype was sampled from a man aged 50-59 years who received an inactivated influenza vaccine. The chain carries TRBV9 and TRBJ2-5; D remains ambiguous. This specimen was non-naive T cells sorted from PBMCs, taken 40 to 50 days after vaccination. The CDR3 sequence is CASSVDGRQETQYF. Here the CDR3 DNA reads TGTGCCAGCAGCGTAGATGGCAGACAAGAGACCCAGTACTTC.